Shown below are 32 T cell receptor beta chains from a single sample sequenced in a study of OX40 agonist ivuxolimab in advanced cancers. Clones were sequenced by immunoSEQ multiplex PCR, and TCRdb holds only the in-frame ones, with some missing. This table has tens of thousands of clones, around 81% appearing once. The sample was CD4+ or CD8+ T cells sorted from blood, taken in a trial of the OX40 agonist ivuxolimab. The receptor source for this set is an adult with an advanced solid tumor such as melanoma, head and neck, liver or kidney cancer.

This chain links TRBV27 with TRBJ2-1, with D perhaps matching TRBD2 (6 bases). The length of the CDR3 is 13 residues. CDR1 is MNHEY and CDR2 is SMNVEV in the germline V gene (reference sequence). V was trimmed by 1 base and J by 9 bases, leaving 10 bases between them. CDR3: CASSLLAGFEQFF. The CDR3 nucleotides read TGTGCCAGCAGTTTATTGGCGGGATTTGAGCAGTTCTTC.

Relative to its sample, this clone is medium-sized. The V gene is TRBV13, the J gene TRBJ1-1; D might be TRBD1 (5 bases). The germline CDR1 and CDR2 sequences are PRHDT and FYEKMQ (reference sequence). This CDR3 has 13 amino acids. Trimming cost V 3 bases and J 5 bases, with 10 bases left between them. This CDR3 is CASSFARGTEAFF. Written as DNA, the CDR3 is TGTGCCAGCAGCTTCGCTAGGGGTACTGAAGCTTTCTTT. The variable domain in full, with the rest retrieved from reference TRBV13 and TRBJ1-1, is AAGVIQSPRHLIKEKRETATLKCYPIPRHDTVYWYQQGPGQDPQFLISFYEKMQSDKGSIPDRFSAQQFSDYHSELNMSSLELGDSALYFCASSFARGTEAFFGQGTRLTVV.

The V call is TRBV19, the J call TRBJ2-7; D is unresolved. V was cut by 5 bases and J by 4 bases, with 15 bases left in between. This CDR3 is 14 amino acids long. The germline V gene encodes CDR1 LNHDA and CDR2 SQIVND (reference sequence). CDR3 sequence (DNA): TGTGCCAGTAGTTTCCATGTGGGCGATTACGAGCAGTACTTC. As protein: CASSFHVGDYEQYF.

This clone showed up just a few times. CDR3 loop: CASSPPGQGLYGYTF. The CDR3 DNA sequence: TGTGCCAGCAGTCCACCGGGACAGGGGCTCTATGGCTACACCTTC. This chain uses TRBV27 with TRBJ1-2; the match to TRBD1 covers 10 bases. Germline lookup yields CDR1 MNHEY and CDR2 SMNVEV (reference sequence). V was clipped by 5 bases and J by 4 bases; unmatched bases: 7. This CDR3 has 15 residues.

The sample holds one count of this clone. The chain carries TRBV14 and TRBJ2-1; D unclear. V lost 1 base and J lost 0, with 7 bases in between. This CDR3 has 15 residues. Germline CDR1 is SGHDN and CDR2 is FVKESK. The CDR3 bases are TGTGCCAGCAGCCAAGGGCCGGGCTCCTACAATGAGCAGTTCTTC. Protein product: CASSQGPGSYNEQFF.

The gene calls are TRBV28 and TRBJ1-1; no clear D. Trimming left V 3 bases short and J 8 bases short, with 10 bases between. There are 12 residues in the CDR3. Germline V lookup: CDR1 MDHEN, CDR2 SYDVKM. The DNA of the CDR3 is TGTGCCAGCAGTTTTCAGAGTCCAGAAGCTTTCTTT. It translates to CASSFQSPEAFF. Looking up the rest from reference TRBV28 and TRBJ1-1 gives the full variable domain: DVKVTQSSRYLVKRTGEKVFLECVQDMDHENMFWYRQDPGLGLRLIYFSYDVKMKEKGDIPEGYSVSREKKERFSLILESASTNQTSMYLCASSFQSPEAFFGQGTRLTVV.

This clone was seen a handful of times. The genes are TRBV7-9 and TRBJ2-5, with D maybe TRBD1 (5 bases). The germline CDR1 and CDR2 sequences are SEHNR and FQNEAQ (reference sequence). The CDR3 covers 15 residues. V was trimmed by 2 bases and J by 2 bases, leaving 12 bases between them. This CDR3 is CASSLSRGKQETQYF. CDR3 nucleotides: TGTGCCAGCAGCTTATCAAGGGGTAAACAAGAGACCCAGTACTTC. Complete variable domain (other parts from reference TRBV7-9 and TRBJ2-5): DTGVSQNPRHKITKRGQNVTFRCDPISEHNRLYWYRQTLGQGPEFLTYFQNEAQLEKSRLLSDRFSAERPKGSFSTLEIQRTEQGDSAMYLCASSLSRGKQETQYFGPGTRLLVL.

The chain employs TRBV11-3 and TRBJ2-7; no firm D call. The germline V gene encodes CDR1 SGHNT and CDR2 YENEEA. The V gene lost 3 bases and the J gene lost 2 bases, with 8 bases spanning the gap. This CDR3 region has 13 residues. The CDR3 coding sequence is TGTGCCAGCAGCTTCGGACCAGCCTACGAGCAGTACTTC. Its translation is CASSFGPAYEQYF.

This clone is medium-sized within its sample. CDR3 coding DNA: TGTGCCAGCGGGACTAGCGGGGTAGAGACCCAGTACTTC. Translated: CASGTSGVETQYF. The chain carries TRBV7-7 and TRBJ2-5, with 13 bases that match TRBD2. J was trimmed by 4 bases and V by 8 bases; bases with no gene match: 1. Germline-derived CDR1 and CDR2 are SSHAT and FNYEAQ (reference sequence). The CDR3 spans 13 residues.

The chain is built from TRBV4-3 and TRBJ2-7; D remains ambiguous. Per germline, CDR1 LGHNA and CDR2 YSLEER. The CDR3 totals 15 residues. V was cut by 0 bases and J by 1 base, with 10 bases left in between. The CDR3 sequence: CASSQDPPPSYEQYF. The CDR3 DNA is TGCGCCAGCAGCCAAGATCCCCCACCTTCCTACGAGCAGTACTTC.

This chain links TRBV4-2 with TRBJ2-7; no firm D call. The CDR3 runs to 15 residues. V gave up 4 bases and J gave up 0 bases, with 13 bases separating them. From germline, CDR1 is LGHNA and CDR2 YNFKEQ. CDR3 sequence (DNA): TGTGCCAGCAGCCCCCGTTGGTCCACCTCCTACGAGCAGTACTTC. This sequence encodes CASSPRWSTSYEQYF.

The CDR3 protein is CASSEGTSNQPQHF. CDR3 coding DNA: TGCGCCAGCAGCGAGGGCACTAGCAATCAGCCCCAGCATTTT. V is TRBV10-2 and J is TRBJ1-5; D gene ambiguous. The CDR3 is made up of 14 amino acids. V was pared by 6 bases and J by 0 bases, with 9 bases between. The germline gives CDR1 WSHSY, CDR2 SAAADI.

This chain links TRBV13 with TRBJ2-1, with a weak D call TRBD2 (7 bases). V lost 5 bases, J lost 10 bases, and 24 bases lay in between. CDR3 length: 16 residues. Per germline, CDR1 PRHDT and CDR2 FYEKMQ (reference sequence). DNA of the CDR3: TGTGCCAGCAGCCCCGTAGGGCAGGGAGGGGGAAGAGAGCAGTTCTTC. Protein sequence: CASSPVGQGGGREQFF.

The CDR3, as DNA: TGTGCCAGCAGTTTATGGTCCGGGCAGGAGACCCAGTACTTC. Translated: CASSLWSGQETQYF. The chain combines TRBV27 with TRBJ2-5; D unclear. The germline V gene encodes CDR1 MNHEY and CDR2 SMNVEV (reference sequence). The CDR3 spans 14 residues. With 1 base removed from V and 5 bases from J, the gap between germline ends came to 11 bases.

This sequence joins TRBV27 and TRBJ2-7; a weak D match, TRBD2 (10 bases). This CDR3 comprises 18 residues. V was pared by 6 bases and J by 2 bases, with 26 bases between. Per germline, CDR1 MNHEY and CDR2 SMNVEV (reference sequence). CDR3 sequence reads: CASRGTGLLLAGTYEQYF. The CDR3 region has the DNA TGTGCCAGCAGGGGGACAGGGTTGCTACTAGCGGGAACCTACGAGCAGTACTTC.

The V call is TRBV29-1, the J call TRBJ2-7; 7 bases map to TRBD2. Germline CDR1 SQVTM, CDR2 ANQGSEA. With V trimmed by 1 base and J by 0 bases, 3 bases remained unmatched. This CDR3 comprises 14 residues. The CDR3 region has the DNA TGCAGCGTTGAAGCGGGGACTATCTCCTACGAGCAGTACTTC. Its translation is CSVEAGTISYEQYF.

The table lists this clone with a few counts. The rearrangement joins TRBV7-9 to TRBJ1-5; the D is unclear. Per germline, CDR1 SEHNR and CDR2 FQNEAQ (reference sequence). V shed 5 bases and J shed 7 bases, with 9 bases lying between them. This CDR3 is 12 amino acids long. This CDR3 is CASSDGGQPQHF. The CDR3 bases are TGTGCCAGCAGCGATGGAGGCCAGCCCCAGCATTTT.

Details on this clone: Relative to the germline gene, one junction end is altered; a read error may explain this. The chain links TRBV11-1 to TRBJ2-1, with D possibly TRBD2 on 5 matching bases. The germline V gene has CDR1 SGHAT and CDR2 FQDESV (reference sequence). This CDR3 has 12 amino acids. CDR3 nucleotides: TGTGCCAGCAGCCTAGCCTTCAATGAGCAGTTCTTC. Protein: CASSLAFNEQFF.

The rearrangement joins TRBV4-2 to TRBJ1-2; a weak D match, TRBD1 (6 bases). The V and J ends lost 1 base and 7 bases respectively, with 19 bases between them. Germline V CDR1 and CDR2: LGHNA, YNFKEQ. The CDR3 covers 16 residues. The CDR3 region is CASSQGQEDSELGYTF. The CDR3 DNA reads as TGTGCCAGCAGCCAAGGTCAAGAGGACAGTGAACTTGGCTACACCTTC.

The chain links TRBV15 to TRBJ2-7, with TRBD1 matching over 8 bases. This CDR3 is built from 15 residues. The ends lost 2 bases at V and 0 bases at J; junction bases unmatched: 3. Germline CDR1 and CDR2: LNHNV and YYDKDF (reference sequence). CDR3 sequence: CATSRTGTGSYEQYF. The DNA for the CDR3 is TGTGCCACCAGCAGAACCGGGACAGGCTCCTACGAGCAGTACTTC.

This CDR3 reads CASSQWGTTDTQYF. For the CDR3, the DNA is TGTGCCAGCAGCCAATGGGGGACCACAGATACGCAGTATTTT. This chain uses TRBV14 with TRBJ2-3; D tentatively reads TRBD1 or TRBD2 (5 bases each). Germline lookup yields CDR1 SGHDN and CDR2 FVKESK. Trimming cost V 2 bases and J 2 bases, with 8 bases left between them. The CDR3 is 14 amino acids.

This clone was counted a few times. This rearrangement joins TRBV5-6 to TRBJ1-6; D not resolved. The CDR3 has 12 residues. Germline CDR1 reads SGHDT; CDR2 reads YYEEEE. The V end was cut by 0 bases, the J end by 11 bases, with 6 bases between. The CDR3 nucleotides read TGTGCCAGCAGCTTGGTTGTCCCACCCCTCCACTTT. Encoded protein: CASSLVVPPLHF.

This chain links TRBV5-1 with TRBJ2-5; D is perhaps TRBD2 (6 bases). Germline assignment: CDR1 SGHRS and CDR2 YFSETQ. This CDR3 spans 14 amino acids. Trimming cost V 6 bases and J 1 base, with 13 bases left between them. CDR3 sequence: CASTMGGSQETQYF. As DNA, the CDR3 is TGCGCCAGCACGATGGGAGGTTCCCAAGAGACCCAGTACTTC.

The CDR3 DNA reads as TGTGCCAGCAGCCGGGGGGGGGATACGCAGTATTTT. Amino acid sequence: CASSRGGDTQYF. This chain connects TRBV5-4 to TRBJ2-3, with TRBD2 matching over 8 bases. J was trimmed by 6 bases and V by 4 bases; bases with no gene match: 1. Germline V gene sequence: CDR1 SGHNT, CDR2 YYREEE (reference sequence). The CDR3 extends over 12 amino acids.

The V and J genes are TRBV10-3 and TRBJ2-5; TRBD2 matches 9 bases. CDR3 length equals 13 residues. With V trimmed by 6 bases and J by 4 bases, 3 bases remained unmatched. Germline-derived CDR1 and CDR2 are ENHRY and SYGVKD. The CDR3 is CAIRGLAAETQYF. CDR3 coding DNA: TGTGCCATCAGGGGACTAGCAGCAGAGACCCAGTACTTC.

This rearrangement joins TRBV4-2 to TRBJ2-7; TRBD2 is a possible D gene (6 bases). V was trimmed by 1 base and J by 3 bases, leaving 13 bases between them. The CDR3 length is 15 residues. Germline loops: CDR1 LGHNA, CDR2 YNFKEQ. Here the CDR3 reads CASSQGLGGVYEQYF. CDR3 sequence (DNA): TGTGCCAGCAGCCAAGGTTTGGGGGGTGTCTACGAGCAGTACTTC.

This chain links TRBV6-1 with TRBJ2-1; 7 bases line up with TRBD2. Trimming cost V 2 bases and J 4 bases; bases outside gene matches: 2. The germline CDR1 and CDR2 sequences are MNHNS and SASEGT. This CDR3 comprises 14 residues. CDR3 DNA: TGTGCCAGCAGTGAACTAGCGGAATACAATGAGCAGTTCTTC. It yields the protein CASSELAEYNEQFF.

The V and J genes are TRBV4-1 and TRBJ2-1; the D gene could be TRBD1 or TRBD2 (5 bases each). The ends were cut back, 1 base at V and 5 bases at J, with 9 bases in the middle. The CDR3 is 14 residues long. Germline CDR1 is MGHRA and CDR2 is YSYEKL. This CDR3 is CASSQVGGDNEQFF. The CDR3 DNA is TGCGCCAGCAGCCAAGTTGGGGGTGACAATGAGCAGTTCTTC.

The chain employs TRBV7-9 and TRBJ2-7; D gene uncertain. CDR3 length: 12 residues. Between the trimmed V and J ends, which lost 6 bases and 2 bases, there was a span of 8 bases. Germline assignment: CDR1 SEHNR and CDR2 FQNEAQ (reference sequence). CDR3 protein: CASSLNPYEQYF. The DNA for the CDR3 is TGTGCCAGCAGTCTTAATCCCTACGAGCAGTACTTC.

This chain connects TRBV18 to TRBJ2-5; tentative D call: TRBD2 (6 bases). Germline CDR1 is KGHSH and CDR2 is LQKENI. V dropped 1 base and J dropped 5 bases, with 14 bases sitting between them. The CDR3 spans 15 residues. In nucleotides, the CDR3 is TGTGCCAGCTCACCACGGCGGGGTCGGTGGGAGACCCAGTACTTC. This sequence encodes CASSPRRGRWETQYF. Full variable domain (rest looked up from reference TRBV18 and TRBJ2-5): NAGVMQNPRHLVRRRGQEARLRCSPMKGHSHVYWYRQLPEEGLKFMVYLQKENIIDESGMPKERFSAEFPKEGPSILRIQQVVRGDSAAYFCASSPRRGRWETQYFGPGTRLLVL.

The rearrangement joins TRBV9 to TRBJ2-7; D ambiguous. V was shortened by 1 base and J by 1 base, with 6 bases between the two germline ends. Germline loops: CDR1 SGDLS, CDR2 YYNGEE. The CDR3 has 13 residues. The CDR3 here is CASSVSSSYEQYF. The CDR3 DNA follows: TGTGCCAGCAGCGTAAGCTCATCCTACGAGCAGTACTTC.

The chain joins TRBV19 to TRBJ1-6; weak D call: TRBD1 (6 bases). The germline V gene encodes CDR1 LNHDA and CDR2 SQIVND (reference sequence). V lost 5 bases and J lost 7, with 15 bases in between. The length of the CDR3 is 15 residues. The CDR3 sequence is CASSPLGGGNSPLHF. CDR3 DNA sequence: TGTGCCAGTAGTCCCTTAGGAGGGGGGAATTCACCCCTCCACTTT.